One and the same sample provided the 22 T cell receptor beta chains below, sequenced in a study of OX40 agonist ivuxolimab in advanced cancers. The assay was immunoSEQ multiplex PCR, and TCRdb's table has in-frame clones only and misses some. The sample has tens of thousands of clones, 92% seen once; the top ten hold around 3.3%. This specimen was CD4+ or CD8+ T cells sorted from blood, taken in a trial of the OX40 agonist ivuxolimab. These receptors came from an adult with an advanced solid tumor such as melanoma, head and neck, liver or kidney cancer.

The genes are TRBV4-1 and TRBJ1-2; D is ambiguous. Germline loops: CDR1 MGHRA, CDR2 YSYEKL. The CDR3 contains 15 residues. Trimming cost V 1 base and J 3 bases, with 12 bases left between them. CDR3 residues: CASSQVGVPYYGYTF. CDR3 nucleotide sequence: TGCGCCAGCAGCCAAGTCGGGGTGCCGTACTATGGCTACACCTTC.

This chain uses TRBV9 with TRBJ2-3, with 13 positions matching TRBD2. The CDR3 consists of 18 residues. Trimming at V came to 4 bases and at J to 2 bases, leaving 10 bases not matched to a gene. From germline, CDR1 is SGDLS and CDR2 YYNGEE. CDR3 DNA sequence: TGTGCCAGCAGCCCTGGACTAGCGGGAGAGGGGTACACAGATACGCAGTATTTT. It yields the protein CASSPGLAGEGYTDTQYF.

V gene TRBV6-5 combines with J gene TRBJ2-3; TRBD2 agrees at 10 bases. V lost 2 bases and J lost 5; bases outside the gene matches: 7. Germline CDR1 reads MNHEY; CDR2 reads SVGAGI. The CDR3 sequence is 16 residues long. CDR3 in amino acids: CASSYQASGSQDTQYF. CDR3 nucleotide sequence: TGTGCCAGCAGTTACCAGGCTAGCGGGAGTCAAGATACGCAGTATTTT.

The chain joins TRBV29-1 to TRBJ1-3; D unresolved. CDR1 and CDR2 (germline): SQVTM, ANQGSEA. The CDR3 runs 12 residues. Trimming shortened V by 8 bases and J by 1 base, and 9 bases separated the two germline ends. CDR3 in amino acids: CSIRVSGNTIYF. The CDR3 DNA is TGCAGCATTAGGGTATCTGGAAACACCATATATTTT.

This chain joins TRBV14 and TRBJ2-5; tentative D call: TRBD1 (5 bases). Gene TRBJ2-7 matches the end of the DNA better, so the J call may be wrong. The CDR3 covers 15 residues. Germline CDR1 reads SGHDN; CDR2 reads FVKESK. The CDR3 loop is CASSQDNQGTAEQYF. The DNA of the CDR3 is TGTGCCAGCAGCCAAGATAACCAGGGTACGGCCGAGCAGTACTTC.

This chain connects TRBV4-1 to TRBJ2-3; maybe TRBD2 (6 bases). Germline V gene lookup returns CDR1 MGHRA and CDR2 YSYEKL. The V gene lost 3 bases and the J gene lost 5 bases, with 6 bases spanning the gap. CDR3 length equals 12 residues. In DNA form, the CDR3 reads TGCGCCAGCAGCCAGGGAGGAGATACGCAGTATTTT. Translating gives CASSQGGDTQYF.

The chain couples TRBV10-3 to TRBJ2-1, with TRBD2 as a possible D gene (6 bases). The length of the CDR3 is 18 residues. Trimming cost V 0 bases and J 0 bases, with 15 bases left between them. CDR1 and CDR2 (germline): ENHRY, SYGVKD. The CDR3 protein is CAISESDGDLSSYNEQFF. In DNA form, the CDR3 reads TGTGCCATCAGTGAGTCCGATGGGGACTTAAGCTCCTACAATGAGCAGTTCTTC.

The J gene is TRBJ1-2, the V gene TRBV4-3, with 8 bases fitting TRBD1. Trimming removed 4 bases from V and 9 bases from J; junction bases left unmatched: 7. This CDR3 region has 13 residues. Germline CDR1 is LGHNA and CDR2 is YSLEER. CDR3 sequence: CASSPLDRESYTF. CDR3 DNA sequence: TGCGCCAGCAGCCCCCTGGACAGGGAGAGCTACACCTTC.

The chain carries TRBV6-5 and TRBJ2-1; D call uncertain. V lost 0 bases to trimming and J lost 5 bases, with 5 bases between them. This CDR3 is built from 13 residues. Germline values: CDR1 MNHEY, CDR2 SVGAGI. The CDR3 region has the DNA TGTGCCAGCAGTTACTCTAGTAACAATGAGCAGTTCTTC. Translated: CASSYSSNNEQFF.

The chain uses TRBV15 and TRBJ2-3; 9 bases align to TRBD1. J was trimmed by 0 bases and V by 5 bases; bases with no gene match: 9. Germline V gives CDR1 LNHNV, CDR2 YYDKDF (reference sequence). The CDR3 sequence is 17 residues long. CDR3 in amino acids: CATSLDSGQGSTDTQYF. The CDR3, as DNA: TGTGCCACCAGCCTAGACTCGGGACAGGGTAGCACAGATACGCAGTATTTT. Drawing the rest from reference TRBV15 and TRBJ2-3, the complete variable domain is DAMVIQNPRYQVTQFGKPVTLSCSQTLNHNVMYWYQQKSSQAPKLLFHYYDKDFNNEADTPDNFQSRRPNTSFCFLDIRSPGLGDTAMYLCATSLDSGQGSTDTQYFGPGTRLTVL.

This chain joins TRBV27 and TRBJ1-2; D is possibly TRBD1 (6 bases). The V gene lost 6 bases and the J gene lost 2 bases, with 16 bases spanning the gap. CDR1 is MNHEY, CDR2 SMNVEV, per germline (reference sequence). The CDR3 has 15 amino acids. Here the CDR3 reads CASSPMGAENYGYTF. CDR3 sequence (DNA): TGTGCCAGCAGCCCCATGGGGGCGGAGAACTATGGCTACACCTTC.

The rearrangement joins TRBV9 to TRBJ1-1; D is uncertain. CDR1 is SGDLS and CDR2 is YYNGEE in the germline V gene. Trimming removed 0 bases at V and 10 bases at J, with 16 bases between. This CDR3 spans 14 amino acids. CDR3 coding DNA: TGTGCCAGCAGCGTAGGGGTGAGAGCCGAAGGAGCTTTCTTT. Its protein is CASSVGVRAEGAFF.

This chain connects TRBV28 to TRBJ2-1; TRBD2 agrees at 11 bases. The V gene's germline CDR1 is MDHEN and CDR2 SYDVKM. This CDR3 has 14 residues. J was trimmed by 8 bases and V by 2 bases; bases with no gene match: 2. The CDR3 DNA is TGTGCCAGCAGTTTAGGGACTAGCGGAGATGAGCAGTTCTTC. It is translated as CASSLGTSGDEQFF.

DNA of the CDR3: TGTGCCAGCAGCCCTGGGACAGGGAGCGCCTACGAGCAGTACTTC. The encoded protein is CASSPGTGSAYEQYF. J is TRBJ2-7 and V is TRBV5-5, with 9 nucleotides matching TRBD1. This CDR3 comprises 15 residues. The V gene end was trimmed by 4 bases and the J gene end by 2 bases; junction bases not matched to a gene: 7. Germline lookup yields CDR1 SGHKS and CDR2 YYEKEE (reference sequence).

This chain uses TRBV23-1 with TRBJ2-7; tentative D call: TRBD1 (6 bases). Being an ORF, TRBV23-1 has a function that is uncertain. The CDR3 is made up of 13 amino acids. V was trimmed by 4 bases and J by 5 bases, leaving 12 bases between them. The CDR3, as DNA: TGCGCCAGCAGTCGTACAGGGTTACACGAGCAGTACTTC. This encodes CASSRTGLHEQYF.

This clone occurred once. J is TRBJ2-7 and V is TRBV4-1, with D unresolved. The V end was cut by 4 bases, the J end by 4 bases, with 11 bases between. The CDR3 is 13 amino acids. Germline assignment: CDR1 MGHRA and CDR2 YSYEKL. In DNA, the CDR3 is TGCGCCAGCAGCCCCTTGGACGGTTACGAGCAGTACTTC. Amino acids: CASSPLDGYEQYF.

The rearrangement uses TRBV4-1 and TRBJ2-7, with D perhaps given as TRBD1 or TRBD2 (6 bases each). The germline CDR1 and CDR2 sequences are MGHRA and YSYEKL. The CDR3 runs 17 residues. V lost 5 bases to trimming and J lost 4 bases, with 24 bases between them. The CDR3 loop is CASSIAPGAEGRYEQYF. In DNA, the CDR3 is TGCGCCAGCAGCATAGCGCCGGGGGCAGAGGGAAGATACGAGCAGTACTTC.

The V and J genes are TRBV10-3 and TRBJ2-7; D is possibly TRBD1 or TRBD2 (5 bases each). The germline V gene has CDR1 ENHRY and CDR2 SYGVKD. V gave up 8 bases and J gave up 4 bases, with 12 bases separating them. This CDR3 is 12 amino acids long. The CDR3 DNA sequence: TGTGCCATCGGGGGTCGGGGATACGAGCAGTACTTC. The encoded protein is CAIGGRGYEQYF.

This sequence joins TRBV11-2 and TRBJ2-7, with a weak D call TRBD1 (6 bases). V shed 5 bases and J shed 2 bases, with 10 bases lying between them. The germline V gene has CDR1 SGHAT and CDR2 FQNNGV. This CDR3 is 13 amino acids long. The CDR3 protein is CASSQGFAYEQYF. The CDR3 nucleotides read TGTGCCAGCAGCCAGGGGTTCGCCTACGAGCAGTACTTC.

This chain joins TRBV27 and TRBJ2-1; no clear D gene. Trimming removed 6 bases at V and 7 bases at J, with 16 bases between. Germline CDR1 MNHEY, CDR2 SMNVEV (reference sequence). There are 14 residues in the CDR3. The CDR3: CASSEERLANEQFF. CDR3 in DNA: TGTGCCAGCAGCGAGGAAAGATTAGCTAATGAGCAGTTCTTC.

This clone was observed once. This chain connects TRBV27 to TRBJ2-7; 7 nucleotides agree with TRBD1. Germline-derived CDR1 and CDR2 are MNHEY and SMNVEV (reference sequence). Trimming removed 8 bases from V and 2 bases from J; junction bases left unmatched: 3. The CDR3 consists of 12 residues. DNA for the CDR3: TGTGCCAGCCGACAGGGTCCCTACGAGCAGTACTTC. The encoded protein is CASRQGPYEQYF.

CDR3 protein: CASSLGLAATYEQYF. The CDR3 coding sequence is TGTGCCAGCAGCTTGGGACTAGCGGCCACCTACGAGCAGTACTTC. This rearrangement joins TRBV7-9 to TRBJ2-7; TRBD2 agrees at 11 bases. V was pared by 3 bases and J by 2 bases, with 3 bases of the junction left unmatched. The CDR3 covers 15 residues. Germline CDR1 is SEHNR and CDR2 is FQNEAQ (reference sequence).